A selection of T cell receptor beta chains follows, all from one sample in a study of cytomegalovirus exposure and HLA in healthy donors. Sequenced by immunoSEQ multiplex PCR; TCRdb stores in-frame clones only, minus some. The sample includes about 110,000 clones, about 85% of them seen just once. The material sequenced was PBMCs. The receptors shown here come from a man aged 50 to 60 in good health and CMV-seronegative. The CDR3 runs from the conserved cysteine through the conserved F or W. Each record gives: D gene, V gene, clone size, J gene, CDR3 protein, CDR3 DNA. The D gene is left open where the match is weak. The size entry is marked missing in some rows and otherwise reads once, few, many or a size class.

D: NA; V: TRBV28; size: NA; J: TRBJ2-1; CDR3: CASSPVGQLIYNEQFF; DNA: TGTGCCAGCAGCCCTGTAGGACAGTTGATCTACAATGAGCAGTTCTTC
D: NA; V: TRBV19; size: NA; J: TRBJ2-1; CDR3: CASSMGSADEQFF; DNA: TGTGCCAGTAGTATGGGCAGTGCCGATGAGCAGTTCTTC
D: TRBD1; V: TRBV10-3; size: NA; J: TRBJ2-1; CDR3: CAITRGGTGDYNEQFF; DNA: TGTGCCATCACAAGAGGCGGGACAGGGGATTACAATGAGCAGTTCTTC
D: NA; V: TRBV27; size: NA; J: TRBJ2-2; CDR3: CASSRSGVGTGELFF; DNA: TGTGCCAGCAGCCGGAGTGGAGTGGGTACCGGGGAGCTGTTTTTT
D: NA; V: TRBV2; size: few; J: TRBJ2-1; CDR3: CASSTILDWIDEQFF; DNA: TGTGCCAGCAGCACTATACTAGATTGGATCGATGAGCAGTTCTTC
D: TRBD2; V: TRBV10-3; size: NA; J: TRBJ2-7; CDR3: CAIGTLRGAGAGEQYF; DNA: TGTGCCATCGGGACTTTAAGGGGAGCGGGAGCGGGGGAGCAGTACTTC
D: TRBD1; V: TRBV6-4; size: NA; J: TRBJ2-2; CDR3: CAIAEGQGAAGELFF; DNA: TGTGCCATTGCCGAAGGACAGGGGGCCGCCGGGGAGCTGTTTTTT
D: TRBD1; V: TRBV29-1; size: NA; J: TRBJ2-7; CDR3: CSVWTGSYEQYF; DNA: TGCAGCGTCTGGACAGGGTCCTACGAGCAGTACTTC
D: NA; V: TRBV5-4; size: NA; J: TRBJ1-5; CDR3: CASSLDSNQPQHF; DNA: TGTGCCAGCAGCCTAGATAGCAATCAGCCCCAGCATTTT
D: TRBD1; V: TRBV5-5; size: NA; J: TRBJ1-6; CDR3: CASSSRTGVNSPLHF; DNA: TGTGCCAGCAGCTCTCGGACAGGAGTGAATTCACCCCTCCACTTT
D: NA; V: TRBV7-8; size: NA; J: TRBJ2-7; CDR3: CASSLSGSSPSYEQYF; DNA: TGTGCCAGCAGCCTATCGGGGAGCAGTCCCTCCTACGAGCAGTACTTC
D: NA; V: TRBV28; size: once; J: TRBJ2-7; CDR3: CASTFRQGSYEQYF; DNA: TGTGCCAGCACCTTTCGGCAGGGATCCTACGAGCAGTACTTC
D: NA; V: TRBV9; size: NA; J: TRBJ2-7; CDR3: CASSVGRGPGYEQYF; DNA: TGTGCCAGCAGCGTAGGGAGGGGGCCGGGGTACGAGCAGTACTTC
D: NA; V: TRBV28; size: NA; J: TRBJ2-2; CDR3: CASSFPGANTGELFF; DNA: TGTGCCAGCAGTTTTCCAGGGGCGAACACCGGGGAGCTGTTTTTT
D: NA; V: TRBV19; size: NA; J: TRBJ2-3; CDR3: CACGERDTQYF; DNA: TGTGCCTGCGGGGAAAGGGATACGCAGTATTTT
D: TRBD1; V: TRBV28; size: NA; J: TRBJ1-2; CDR3: CASSPPGQGAGGYTF; DNA: TGTGCCAGCAGTCCCCCGGGACAGGGGGCTGGTGGCTACACCTTC
D: NA; V: TRBV27; size: NA; J: TRBJ2-3; CDR3: CASRPTGSRGTDTQYF; DNA: TGTGCCAGCAGACCCACCGGGAGTAGGGGCACAGATACGCAGTATTTT
D: TRBD2; V: TRBV5-1; size: NA; J: TRBJ2-1; CDR3: CASSYLAGRACEQFF; DNA: TGCGCCAGCAGCTACCTAGCGGGGAGAGCATGCGAGCAGTTCTTC
D: NA; V: TRBV2; size: NA; J: TRBJ1-2; CDR3: CASSDQGSYGYTF; DNA: TGTGCCAGCAGTGACCAGGGGAGCTATGGCTACACCTTC
D: TRBD1; V: TRBV7-2; size: NA; J: TRBJ1-1; CDR3: CASRGTGDDGEAFF; DNA: TGTGCCAGCAGGGGGACAGGGGATGACGGCGAAGCTTTCTTT
D: NA; V: TRBV28; size: NA; J: TRBJ1-6; CDR3: CASGGTPLHF; DNA: TGTGCCAGCGGAGGTACACCCCTCCACTTT
D: NA; V: TRBV28; size: NA; J: TRBJ1-3; CDR3: CASSSPGQGSGNTIYF; DNA: TGTGCCAGCAGTTCCCCGGGGCAGGGGTCTGGAAACACCATATATTTT
D: TRBD1; V: TRBV5-6; size: NA; J: TRBJ2-1; CDR3: CASSGAGTGAYNEQFF; DNA: TGTGCCAGCAGCGGCGCCGGGACAGGGGCCTACAATGAGCAGTTCTTC
D: TRBD1; V: TRBV7-2; size: NA; J: TRBJ2-3; CDR3: CASSPDRGKADTQYF; DNA: TGTGCCAGCAGCCCGGACAGGGGCAAGGCAGATACGCAGTATTTT
D: TRBD1; V: TRBV6-1; size: once; J: TRBJ1-3; CDR3: CASRNDRAGNTIYF; DNA: TGTGCCAGCAGAAATGACAGGGCTGGAAACACCATATATTTT
D: TRBD1; V: TRBV6-1; size: NA; J: TRBJ2-7; CDR3: CASSVAGTALVF; DNA: TGTGCCAGCAGTGTGGCTGGGACAGCCCTTGTGTTC
D: TRBD1; V: TRBV27; size: once; J: TRBJ1-2; CDR3: CASTPAGGYGYTF; DNA: TGTGCCAGCACCCCGGCAGGGGGCTATGGCTACACCTTC
D: TRBD1; V: TRBV6-1; size: NA; J: TRBJ2-3; CDR3: CASSGQVIKDTQYF; DNA: TGTGCCAGCTCGGGACAGGTGATTAAAGATACGCAGTATTTT
D: NA; V: TRBV11-2; size: NA; J: TRBJ1-5; CDR3: CASSLSPPTGLNQPQHF; DNA: TGTGCCAGCAGCTTATCCCCCCCGACAGGCCTCAATCAGCCCCAGCATTTT
D: NA; V: TRBV6-5; size: NA; J: TRBJ1-1; CDR3: CASSLQGNTEAFF; DNA: TGTGCCAGCAGCCTCCAGGGGAACACTGAAGCTTTCTTT
D: NA; V: TRBV19; size: NA; J: TRBJ1-6; CDR3: CASSITGGSPLHF; DNA: TGTGCCAGTAGTATAACGGGGGGTTCACCCCTCCACTTT
D: TRBD1; V: TRBV7-9; size: NA; J: TRBJ2-7; CDR3: CASSMGQGPYEQYF; DNA: TGTGCCAGCAGCATGGGACAGGGACCCTACGAGCAGTACTTC
D: NA; V: TRBV27; size: NA; J: TRBJ1-1; CDR3: CASRWGGEAFF; DNA: TGTGCCAGCCGTTGGGGAGGTGAAGCTTTCTTT
D: NA; V: TRBV7-2; size: NA; J: TRBJ1-1; CDR3: CASSPTPTEAFF; DNA: TGTGCCAGCAGCCCTACGCCCACTGAAGCTTTCTTT
D: TRBD1; V: TRBV30; size: NA; J: TRBJ1-2; CDR3: CAWSVPQGARVGGYTF; DNA: TGTGCCTGGAGTGTGCCACAGGGGGCGCGAGTAGGTGGCTACACCTTC
D: NA; V: TRBV7-9; size: NA; J: TRBJ1-3; CDR3: CASSLGGLGNTIYF; DNA: TGTGCCAGCAGCTTAGGAGGGCTTGGAAACACCATATATTTT
D: NA; V: TRBV13; size: NA; J: TRBJ1-2; CDR3: CASRPRTVYGYTF; DNA: TGTGCCAGCCGACCCCGGACAGTGTATGGCTACACCTTC
D: NA; V: TRBV5-6; size: NA; J: TRBJ2-1; CDR3: CASSTPHGEQFF; DNA: TGTGCCAGCAGCACCCCCCACGGTGAGCAGTTCTTC
D: TRBD1; V: TRBV11-1; size: NA; J: TRBJ1-1; CDR3: CASSYEGTVNTEAFF; DNA: TGTGCCAGCAGCTACGAGGGGACAGTGAACACTGAAGCTTTCTTT
D: NA; V: TRBV11-3; size: NA; J: TRBJ2-7; CDR3: CASSLGPSRGAEQYF; DNA: TGTGCCAGCAGCTTAGGACCTAGCCGGGGAGCCGAGCAGTACTTC
D: NA; V: TRBV5-1; size: NA; J: TRBJ2-1; CDR3: CASSLQDSGDNEQFF; DNA: TGCGCCAGCAGCTTGCAGGATAGCGGAGACAATGAGCAGTTCTTC
D: NA; V: TRBV4-3; size: NA; J: TRBJ1-5; CDR3: CASSQGVDQPQHF; DNA: TGCGCCAGCAGCCAAGGAGTGGATCAGCCCCAGCATTTT
D: NA; V: TRBV5-6; size: NA; J: TRBJ1-1; CDR3: CASSLALGGEAFF; DNA: TGTGCCAGCAGCTTGGCGTTGGGGGGGGAAGCTTTCTTC
D: TRBD1; V: TRBV2; size: NA; J: TRBJ2-3; CDR3: CASSTSYRQGVTDTQYF; DNA: TGTGCCAGCAGTACGAGTTATCGACAGGGAGTCACAGATACGCAGTATTTT
D: TRBD2; V: TRBV5-4; size: NA; J: TRBJ2-5; CDR3: CASSLGRGRVGETQYF; DNA: TGTGCCAGCAGCTTGGGTCGGGGGAGGGTAGGGGAGACCCAGTACTTC
D: TRBD1; V: TRBV19; size: few; J: TRBJ2-7; CDR3: CASSIFTGGIYEQYF; DNA: TGTGCCAGTAGTATCTTTACAGGGGGTATCTACGAGCAGTACTTC